The present T cell receptor beta chain was sequenced within a study of shared clonotypes between healthy human individuals. This clone appeared once. Assay used: immunoSEQ multiplex PCR; TCRdb lists only in-frame clones, some missing. There are millions of clones in the sample; 85% to 95% occur only once, and about 1.5% lies in the top ten. Germline V gene sequence: CDR1 MNHNS, CDR2 SASEGT. V lost 4 bases to trimming and J lost 7 bases; unmatched junction nucleotides: 12. The CDR3 consists of 17 residues. CD45RO-negative, CCR7-positively selected cells formed the naive CD8 fraction, excluding terminally differentiated effector memory CD45RA+ cells.

Source material: naive CD8+ T cells from PBMCs. The genes are TRBV6-1 and TRBJ2-2, with 10 bases fitting TRBD2. The sequence was obtained from a man aged 18 to 30 in good health. Some clones in this sample may be carry-over from other donors' samples. The CDR3, as DNA: TGTGCCAGCAGTGCCCTCAAGCGGGAGGGCCTCTACGGGGAGCTGTTTTTT. Protein sequence: CASSALKREGLYGELFF.